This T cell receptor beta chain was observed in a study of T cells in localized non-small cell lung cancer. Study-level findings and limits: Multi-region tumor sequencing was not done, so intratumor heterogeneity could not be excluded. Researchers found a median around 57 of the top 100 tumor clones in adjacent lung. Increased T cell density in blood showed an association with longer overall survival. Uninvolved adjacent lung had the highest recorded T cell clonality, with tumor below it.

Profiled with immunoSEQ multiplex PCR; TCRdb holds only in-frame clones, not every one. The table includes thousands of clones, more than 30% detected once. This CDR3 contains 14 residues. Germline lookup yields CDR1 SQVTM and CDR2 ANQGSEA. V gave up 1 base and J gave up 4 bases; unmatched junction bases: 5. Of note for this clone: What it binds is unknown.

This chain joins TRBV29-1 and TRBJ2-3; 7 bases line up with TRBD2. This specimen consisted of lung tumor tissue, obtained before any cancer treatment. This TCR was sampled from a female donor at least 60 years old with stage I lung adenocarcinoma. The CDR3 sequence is CSVEGAGAADTQYF. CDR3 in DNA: TGCAGCGTTGAAGGTGCGGGAGCGGCAGATACGCAGTATTTT.